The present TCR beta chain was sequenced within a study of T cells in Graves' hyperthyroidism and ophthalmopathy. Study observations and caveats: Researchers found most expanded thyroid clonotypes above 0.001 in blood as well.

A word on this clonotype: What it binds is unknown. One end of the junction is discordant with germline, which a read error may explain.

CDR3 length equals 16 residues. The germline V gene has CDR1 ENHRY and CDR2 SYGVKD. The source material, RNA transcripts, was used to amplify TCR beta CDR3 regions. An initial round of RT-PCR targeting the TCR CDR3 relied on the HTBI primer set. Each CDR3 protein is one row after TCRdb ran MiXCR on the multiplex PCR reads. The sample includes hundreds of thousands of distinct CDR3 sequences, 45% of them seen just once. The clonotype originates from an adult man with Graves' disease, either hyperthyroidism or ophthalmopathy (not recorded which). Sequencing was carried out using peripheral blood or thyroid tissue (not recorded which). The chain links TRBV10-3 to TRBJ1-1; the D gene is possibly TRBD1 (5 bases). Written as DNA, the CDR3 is TGTGCCATCAGTGGGGGGACTCAGGGTTCGGACACTAAAGCTTTCTTT. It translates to CAISGGTQGSDTKAFF.